The 30 T cell receptor beta chains reported below all come from one sample, sequenced in a study of cytomegalovirus exposure and HLA in healthy donors. Amplification used 60 Vbeta primers and 13 Jbeta primers. TCRdb keeps only in-frame clones here, not all; method: immunoSEQ multiplex PCR. The sample shows about 85,000 clones, roughly three quarters of them seen only once. The sample taken for sequencing was PBMCs. These TCRs come from a woman aged 45 to 65 in good health and CMV-seropositive.

This chain uses TRBV30 with TRBJ2-3; the match to TRBD2 covers 8 bases. The CDR3 totals 14 residues. Trimming removed 3 bases from V and 5 bases from J; junction bases left unmatched: 7. Germline-derived CDR1 and CDR2 are GTSNPN and SVGIG (reference sequence). In nucleotides, the CDR3 is TGTGCCTGGAGCGCCGGGACTAGAGGAGATACGCAGTATTTT. It translates to CAWSAGTRGDTQYF.

The gene calls are TRBV5-1 and TRBJ2-1; D gene uncertain. CDR1 is SGHRS and CDR2 is YFSETQ in the germline V gene. This CDR3 has 15 residues. The V gene lost 3 bases and the J gene lost 0 bases, with 10 bases spanning the gap. The CDR3 loop reads CASSSDPSSYNEQFF. In nucleotides, the CDR3 is TGCGCCAGCAGCTCCGATCCGAGCTCCTACAATGAGCAGTTCTTC.

This clone came up once. The rearrangement uses TRBV6-1 and TRBJ2-7; 9 nucleotides match TRBD2. This CDR3 spans 14 amino acids. The V gene's germline CDR1 is MNHNS and CDR2 SASEGT. Trimming took 7 bases from V and 0 from J; bases not matched to a gene: 4. The CDR3 here is CASNAGGSSYEQYV. The CDR3 DNA is TGTGCCAGCAACGCGGGAGGGAGCTCCTACGAGCAGTACGTC.

The J gene is TRBJ1-2, the V gene TRBV19, with D perhaps TRBD1 (6 bases). V was shortened by 7 bases and J by 0 bases, with 18 bases between the two germline ends. Germline CDR1 and CDR2: LNHDA and SQIVND (reference sequence). The CDR3 runs 16 residues. This chain's CDR3 is CASMGVWDTTNYGYTF. In DNA, the CDR3 is TGTGCCAGTATGGGGGTGTGGGACACCACTAACTATGGCTACACCTTC.

This sequence joins TRBV6-1 and TRBJ1-2; TRBD1 is a possible D gene (6 bases). V dropped 1 base and J dropped 5 bases, with 11 bases sitting between them. This CDR3 comprises 14 residues. Germline V gives CDR1 MNHNS, CDR2 SASEGT. CDR3 amino acids: CASSEVTGQYGYTF. The CDR3 coding sequence is TGTGCCAGCAGTGAAGTGACAGGACAGTATGGCTACACCTTC.

The chain is built from TRBV7-3 and TRBJ1-1, with 8 positions matching TRBD1. V was pared by 5 bases and J by 1 base, with 0 bases of the junction left unmatched. The CDR3 contains 13 residues. Germline lookup yields CDR1 SGHTA and CDR2 FQGTGA. The CDR3, as DNA: TGTGCCAGCAGCGGACAGGGGAACACTGAAGCTTTCTTT. This sequence encodes CASSGQGNTEAFF.

The CDR3 region is CASSLGGTLTYEQYV. The DNA for the CDR3 is TGTGCCAGCAGCTTAGGGGGGACTCTTACCTACGAGCAGTACGTC. The chain has TRBV7-2 and TRBJ2-7, with D perhaps TRBD2 (6 bases). CDR3 length equals 15 residues. Germline CDR1 SGHTA, CDR2 FQGNSA. Deletions cut 1 base from V and 2 bases from J, with 12 bases between.

The V call is TRBV4-2, the J call TRBJ2-5; 9 nucleotides align to TRBD2. Germline assignment: CDR1 LGHNA and CDR2 YNFKEQ. This CDR3 comprises 16 residues. V shed 1 base, J shed 1 base, and the junction held 4 bases outside the gene matches. In DNA form, the CDR3 reads TGTGCCAGCAGCCAAGCGAGCGGGGGGTTCCAAGAGACCCAGTACTTC. It codes for CASSQASGGFQETQYF.

In regard to this clone: Different DNA sequences within this sample yield the same CDR3. The V call is TRBV7-3, the J call TRBJ2-5, with a weak D call TRBD2 (5 bases). The CDR3 sequence is 13 residues long. CDR1 and CDR2 (germline): SGHTA, FQGTGA. V was shortened by 2 bases and J by 4 bases, with 8 bases between the two germline ends. The CDR3: CASSLREGETQYF. CDR3 sequence (DNA): TGTGCCAGCAGCTTACGGGAAGGAGAGACCCAGTACTTC.

The chain employs TRBV7-9 and TRBJ1-2, with D possibly being TRBD1 (5 bases). Between the trimmed V and J ends, which lost 5 bases and 2 bases, there was a span of 9 bases. Germline V gives CDR1 SEHNR, CDR2 FQNEAQ (reference sequence). This CDR3 has 13 amino acids. DNA of the CDR3: TGTGCCAGCAGCGAAGACAGCAACTATGGCTACACCTTC. Residues: CASSEDSNYGYTF.

This chain connects TRBV7-9 to TRBJ1-4; TRBD1 aligns across 10 bases. V lost 3 bases, J lost 6 bases, and 1 base stayed unmatched. The CDR3 extends over 14 amino acids. Germline V gene sequence: CDR1 SEHNR, CDR2 FQNEAQ (reference sequence). For the CDR3, the DNA is TGTGCCAGCAGCTTCGGGACAGGGGATGAAAAACTGTTTTTT. The encoded protein is CASSFGTGDEKLFF.

J is TRBJ2-1 and V is TRBV4-2; no firm D call. The CDR3 runs to 15 residues. In germline, CDR1 is LGHNA, CDR2 YNFKEQ. V dropped 0 bases and J dropped 7 bases, with 13 bases sitting between them. The CDR3 sequence: CASSQDYSERNEQFF. The CDR3 DNA sequence: TGTGCCAGCAGCCAAGACTACTCCGAGAGGAATGAGCAGTTCTTC.

This clone was seen once. The rearrangement links TRBV6-1 to TRBJ2-1; 10 bases are shared with TRBD1. V shed 2 bases, J shed 7 bases, and the junction held 5 bases outside the gene matches. Germline-derived CDR1 and CDR2 are MNHNS and SASEGT. The CDR3 has 15 amino acids. CDR3 coding DNA: TGTGCCAGCAGTGAAAGGACAGGGGGGTGGAATGAGCAGTTCTTC. Protein product: CASSERTGGWNEQFF.

This sequence joins TRBV2 and TRBJ2-7; 9 bases line up with TRBD1. The CDR3 is 14 residues long. V lost 4 bases to trimming and J lost 5 bases; unmatched junction nucleotides: 6. The germline V gene has CDR1 SNHLY and CDR2 FYNNEI. CDR3 nucleotides: TGTGCCAGCAGTGTAGGACAGGGGACCCACGAGCAGTACGTC. Residues: CASSVGQGTHEQYV.

In its sample, this clone was seen once. In DNA form, the CDR3 reads TGTGCCAGCAGTGAAGTCCGGAGTAGCAATCAGCCCCAGCATTTT. This translates into CASSEVRSSNQPQHF. The rearrangement links TRBV2 to TRBJ1-5; D ambiguous. This CDR3 region has 15 residues. V was shortened by 1 base and J by 0 bases, with 7 bases between the two germline ends. CDR1 and CDR2 (germline): SNHLY, FYNNEI.

The chain joins TRBV12-5 to TRBJ2-1; D not resolved. Germline CDR1 is LGHNT and CDR2 is FRNRAP. V was pared by 10 bases and J by 6 bases, with 4 bases between. This CDR3 region has 9 residues. The CDR3 DNA is TGTGCTACCATCAATGAGCAGTTCTTC. Protein product: CATINEQFF.

This clone was found a few times. V and J are TRBV27 and TRBJ2-2; no reliable D call. V was clipped by 5 bases and J by 4 bases, with 14 bases between them. Germline CDR1 MNHEY, CDR2 SMNVEV (reference sequence). This CDR3 is 15 amino acids long. This CDR3 is CASSQEYSLTGELFF. The CDR3 nucleotides are TGTGCCAGCAGTCAAGAGTACTCCCTCACCGGGGAGCTGTTTTTT.

This clone appeared a few times. The chain couples TRBV11-3 to TRBJ2-2; D may be TRBD2 (5 bases). The CDR3 is made up of 18 amino acids. Per germline, CDR1 SGHNT and CDR2 YENEEA. V was pared by 3 bases and J by 1 base, with 18 bases between. DNA of the CDR3: TGTGCCAGCAGCTTCCGATCCTCGGACTCTATGAACACCGGGGAGCTGTTTTTT. It specifies CASSFRSSDSMNTGELFF.

V gene TRBV19 combines with J gene TRBJ2-1; tentative D call: TRBD2 (6 bases). The CDR3 sequence is 14 residues long. V dropped 6 bases and J dropped 5 bases, with 14 bases sitting between them. CDR1 and CDR2 from the germline V gene are LNHDA and SQIVND (reference sequence). The CDR3 nucleotides are TGTGCCAGTAGAACCGGGACTCAGGACAATGAGCAGTTCTTC. Amino acid sequence: CASRTGTQDNEQFF. Filled out from reference TRBV19 and TRBJ2-1, the complete variable domain reads DGGITQSPKYLFRKEGQNVTLSCEQNLNHDAMYWYRQDPGQGLRLIYYSQIVNDFQKGDIAEGYSVSREKKESFPLTVTSAQKNPTAFYLCASRTGTQDNEQFFGPGTRLTVL.

CDR3 sequence: CASSLATEAFF. The CDR3 DNA reads as TGCGCCAGCAGCCTAGCCACTGAAGCTTTCTTT. The chain couples TRBV10-2 to TRBJ1-1, with D unclear. The CDR3 sequence is 11 residues long. The ends were cut back, 6 bases at V and 4 bases at J, with 6 bases in the middle. Germline V lookup: CDR1 WSHSY, CDR2 SAAADI.

This clone was seen only once. The chain links TRBV7-9 to TRBJ1-5, with TRBD1 as a possible D gene (5 bases). This CDR3 region has 14 residues. CDR1 is SEHNR and CDR2 is FQNEAQ in the germline V gene (reference sequence). V lost 6 bases to trimming and J lost 2 bases, with 11 bases between them. The CDR3 nucleotides read TGTGCCAGCAGACCGTGGACACGCAATCAGCCCCAGCATTTT. Translating it yields CASRPWTRNQPQHF.

This clone showed up just a few times. The gene calls are TRBV5-4 and TRBJ2-2; D is uncertain. The CDR3 is made up of 12 amino acids. The germline V gene encodes CDR1 SGHNT and CDR2 YYREEE (reference sequence). V lost 0 bases and J 6 bases, leaving 3 bases between the germline ends. The CDR3 nucleotides read TGTGCCAGCAGCTTGGACTCCGGGGAGCTGTTTTTT. The encoded protein is CASSLDSGELFF.

Concerning this clone: The junction differs from germline at one of its ends, possibly a read error. The chain uses TRBV5-1 and TRBJ1-3; 7 bases agree with TRBD1. Germline loops: CDR1 SGHRS, CDR2 YFSETQ. CDR3 length equals 13 residues. CDR3 sequence: CASSLAVGQLVNF. The CDR3 nucleotides are TGCGCCAGCAGCTTGGCCGTGGGACAGTTGGTAAATTTT.

V gene TRBV18 combines with J gene TRBJ2-6, with D perhaps matching TRBD1 (5 bases). The V end was cut by 4 bases, the J end by 2 bases, with 15 bases between. CDR1 is KGHSH, CDR2 LQKENI, per germline. This CDR3 has 17 amino acids. The CDR3 spells CASSLLAPGTGANVLTF. The CDR3 DNA reads as TGTGCCAGCTCACTGTTAGCTCCAGGGACTGGGGCCAACGTCCTGACTTTC.

This chain connects TRBV18 to TRBJ2-5; TRBD2 matches at 8 bases. With V trimmed by 4 bases and J by 5 bases, 9 bases remained unmatched. Per the germline V gene, CDR1 is KGHSH and CDR2 is LQKENI. This CDR3 is 15 amino acids long. The CDR3: CASSQRTSFFETQYF. The CDR3 region has the DNA TGTGCCAGCTCACAACGGACTAGCTTCTTTGAGACCCAGTACTTC.

Only a few counts were recorded for this clone. This chain joins TRBV13 and TRBJ2-2; 10 bases are shared with TRBD2. The germline gives CDR1 PRHDT, CDR2 FYEKMQ (reference sequence). V shed 4 bases and J 6 bases; nucleotides not matched to a gene: 5. CDR3 length: 15 residues. The CDR3 here is CASSSAGGPAGELFF. As DNA, the CDR3 is TGTGCCAGCAGCTCAGCGGGAGGGCCGGCCGGGGAGCTGTTTTTT.

The chain employs TRBV5-1 and TRBJ1-4; 10 nucleotides align to TRBD1. V dropped 4 bases and J dropped 5; count of bases not matched to a gene: 2. The CDR3 sequence is 14 residues long. The V gene's germline CDR1 is SGHRS and CDR2 YFSETQ. Written as DNA, the CDR3 is TGCGCCAGCAGCCCGGGACAGGGGAATGAAAAACTGTTTTTT. It yields the protein CASSPGQGNEKLFF.

This chain links TRBV10-3 with TRBJ1-4, with TRBD1 matching over 11 bases. J was trimmed by 5 bases and V by 4 bases; bases with no gene match: 15. Germline V CDR1 and CDR2: ENHRY, SYGVKD. This CDR3 has 19 amino acids. CDR3 protein: CAISGNRAGTGGRNEKLFF. DNA of the CDR3: TGTGCCATCAGTGGGAACAGAGCCGGGACAGGGGGACGGAATGAAAAACTGTTTTTT.

The genes are TRBV4-1 and TRBJ2-1; 10 bases are shared with TRBD2. The trim removed 3 bases at V and 8 bases at J, leaving 10 bases unmatched. CDR1 is MGHRA and CDR2 is YSYEKL in the germline V gene. The CDR3 covers 16 residues. The CDR3 DNA sequence: TGCGCCAGCAGCCAGGGGACTAGCGCCCCCCAATATGAGCAGTTCTTC. This encodes CASSQGTSAPQYEQFF.

V is TRBV7-8 and J is TRBJ1-2; a weak D match, TRBD1 (6 bases). The CDR3 has 15 amino acids. Trimming took off 1 base at V and 7 bases at J, with 16 bases between the two ends. CDR1 and CDR2 (germline): SGHVS, FQNEAQ. CDR3 DNA sequence: TGTGCCAGCAGCTTAGGACAGGCTTGGTTCCGTGGCTACACCTTC. This codes for CASSLGQAWFRGYTF.